This TCR beta chain derives from a study of OX40 agonist ivuxolimab in advanced cancers. In the study overall: Three dose-escalation patients had partial responses: one with hepatocellular carcinoma and two with cutaneous melanoma. Points from the study as a whole: Several nonresponders also turned out to have low normalized T-cell clonal expansion. At doses 0.1 to 3.0 mg/kg, CD4+ and CD8+ clones expanded. The antigens recognized by the expanded peripheral T cells, that is their antigen specificity, were not determined.

Points on this clone: Its antigen is undetermined.

Produced via immunoSEQ multiplex PCR; TCRdb's table is partial and in-frame only. The sample yields over 55,000 clones, 84% seen once. The V gene's germline CDR1 is SGHVS and CDR2 FQNEAQ. The CDR3 loop spans 17 amino acids. The J segment lost 5 bases and the V segment lost 2 bases, leaving 12 bases of the junction unmatched. This chain links TRBV7-8 with TRBJ1-5; 7 nucleotides align to TRBD1. The specimen was CD4+ or CD8+ T cells sorted from blood, collected in a trial of the OX40 agonist ivuxolimab. The receptor was isolated from an adult with an advanced solid tumor such as melanoma, head and neck, liver or kidney cancer. CDR3 region: CASSLRGGGGRDQPQHF. The CDR3 DNA reads TGTGCCAGCAGCTTAAGGGGAGGGGGCGGAAGGGATCAGCCCCAGCATTTT. Looking up the rest from reference TRBV7-8 and TRBJ1-5 gives the full variable domain: GAGVSQSPRYKVAKRGQDVALRCDPISGHVSLFWYQQALGQGPEFLTYFQNEAQLDKSGLPSDRFFAERPEGSVSTLKIQRTQQEDSAVYLCASSLRGGGGRDQPQHFGDGTRLSIL.